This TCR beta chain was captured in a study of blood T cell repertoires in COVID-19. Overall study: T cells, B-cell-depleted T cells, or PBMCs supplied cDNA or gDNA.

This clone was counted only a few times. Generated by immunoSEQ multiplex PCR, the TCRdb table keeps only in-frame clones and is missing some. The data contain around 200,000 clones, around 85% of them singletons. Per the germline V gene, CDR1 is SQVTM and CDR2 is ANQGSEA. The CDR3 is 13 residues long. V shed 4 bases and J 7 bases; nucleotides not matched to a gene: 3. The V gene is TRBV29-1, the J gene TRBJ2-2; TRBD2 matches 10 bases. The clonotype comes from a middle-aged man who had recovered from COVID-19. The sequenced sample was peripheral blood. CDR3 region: CSVAGLAVGELFF. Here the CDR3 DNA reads TGCAGCGTTGCCGGACTAGCGGTCGGGGAGCTGTTTTTT.